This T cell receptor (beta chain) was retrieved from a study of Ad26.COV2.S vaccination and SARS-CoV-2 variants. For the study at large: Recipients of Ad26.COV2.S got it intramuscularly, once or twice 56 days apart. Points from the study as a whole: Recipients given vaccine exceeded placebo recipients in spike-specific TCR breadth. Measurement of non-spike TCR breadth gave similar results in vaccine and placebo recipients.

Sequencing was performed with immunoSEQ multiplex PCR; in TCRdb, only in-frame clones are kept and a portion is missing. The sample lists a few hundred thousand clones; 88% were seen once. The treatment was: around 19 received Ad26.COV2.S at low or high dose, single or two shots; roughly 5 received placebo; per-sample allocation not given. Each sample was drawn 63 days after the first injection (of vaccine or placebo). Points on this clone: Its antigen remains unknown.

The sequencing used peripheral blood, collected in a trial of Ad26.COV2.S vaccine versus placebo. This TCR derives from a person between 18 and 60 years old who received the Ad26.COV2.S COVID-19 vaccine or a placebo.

CDR3 region: CASSPGQGGTEAFF. In DNA form, the CDR3 reads TGTGCCAGCTCACCGGGACAGGGTGGCACTGAAGCTTTCTTT. The chain joins TRBV18 to TRBJ1-1; 9 bases agree with TRBD1. The CDR3 runs 14 residues. The V gene's germline CDR1 is KGHSH and CDR2 LQKENI. V lost 3 bases and J lost 4; bases outside the gene matches: 3.